This TCR beta chain originates from a study of cytotoxic CD8 clonotypes in ibrutinib-treated CLL. Study at large: The samples contained 255,043 productive templates on average. They also contained an average of 94,082 productive rearrangements.

Data came from immunoSEQ multiplex PCR; TCRdb stores just in-frame clones and leaves some out. The top ten clones hold 6.3% of a sample with roughly 330,000 clones, roughly 70% of them seen once. On this clone: Other DNA sequences from this sample encode an identical CDR3 as well.

Frozen PBMC stocks contributed around 1.8 micrograms of genomic DNA to the TCR beta libraries. Source: PBMCs, taken after 36 months of ibrutinib treatment. The clonotype was recovered from a human donor with chronic lymphocytic leukemia.

The CDR3 reads CASSYSRQGGSPLHF. The CDR3 nucleotides read TGTGCCAGCAGTTACTCGAGGCAGGGTGGTTCACCCCTCCACTTT. This chain uses TRBV6-5 with TRBJ1-6; a weak D match, TRBD1 (5 bases). Per germline, CDR1 MNHEY and CDR2 SVGAGI. With 0 bases removed from V and 9 bases from J, the gap between germline ends came to 12 bases. CDR3 length: 15 amino acids.